This entry concerns a single T cell receptor (beta chain). Its antigen is not identified. The naive CD8 population came from CD45RO-negative cells selected for CCR7, without terminally differentiated effector memory CD45RA+ cells. The data originate from a study of shared clonotypes between healthy human individuals. Looking at the study overall: Per donor, CD8 memory used one plate, CD8 naive used two, CD4 memory used three and CD4 naive used three.

Only in-frame clones appear in the TCRdb table, and some are missing; sequencing was by immunoSEQ multiplex PCR. Among just over 2,000,000 clones, about 95% were seen once, and the ten largest hold roughly 1.1%. General observations from the study: The diversity represented, both genetic and in exposure history, was limited by few donors.

This CDR3 has 16 residues. V lost 4 bases to trimming and J lost 4 bases; unmatched junction nucleotides: 10. Germline loops: CDR1 SQVTM, CDR2 ANQGSEA. The sequenced material came from naive CD8+ T cells sorted from blood. The receptor's source is a man between 18 and 35 years old in good health. This sequence joins TRBV29-1 and TRBJ1-5; 10 bases are shared with TRBD1. Here the CDR3 reads CSVAGTGEEKNQPQHF. CDR3 nucleotides: TGCAGCGTTGCCGGGACAGGGGAGGAGAAGAATCAGCCCCAGCATTTT.